The 25 T cell receptor beta chains below were found in one sample sequenced in a study of blood T cell repertoires in COVID-19. TCRdb's copy holds only in-frame clones and misses some; the assay was immunoSEQ multiplex PCR. The sample contains 210,000 or so clones, around 80% of which appear only once. Sequenced sample: peripheral blood. The receptors were sampled from a woman older than 75 with active or convalescent COVID-19.

This chain connects TRBV10-3 to TRBJ1-2, with 10 positions matching TRBD1. The CDR3 is 17 amino acids. Germline CDR1 ENHRY, CDR2 SYGVKD. After removal of 2 bases from V and 8 bases from J, the junction contained 14 bases not matched to a gene. The chain's CDR3 is CAISETTGGAVADGYTF. The CDR3 DNA reads TGTGCCATCAGTGAGACGACAGGGGGCGCGGTGGCAGACGGCTACACCTTC.

The table lists this clone with many counts. The genes are TRBV9 and TRBJ1-1; no reliable D call. Per germline, CDR1 SGDLS and CDR2 YYNGEE. The germline V and J ends were trimmed by 0 bases and 7 bases, with 16 bases remaining between them. This CDR3 comprises 15 residues. The CDR3 DNA is TGTGCCAGCAGCGTAGCTTTTGAGGGAGGTATTGAAGCTTTCTTT. It translates to CASSVAFEGGIEAFF.

The chain joins TRBV5-1 to TRBJ1-1, with D possibly TRBD1 on 5 matching bases. Germline V lookup: CDR1 SGHRS, CDR2 YFSETQ. The V and J ends lost 4 bases and 11 bases respectively, with 15 bases between them. This CDR3 has 12 residues. CDR3 amino acids: CASSGSGLWAFF. CDR3 sequence (DNA): TGCGCCAGCAGCGGGTCAGGGTTGTGGGCTTTCTTT.

This clone was seen only a few times. The V and J genes are TRBV4-1 and TRBJ2-7, with 8 bases identical to TRBD1. The CDR3 loop spans 17 amino acids. CDR1 is MGHRA and CDR2 is YSYEKL in the germline V gene. The junction had 12 bases not matched to a gene; V was cut back by 4 bases and J by 1 base. The CDR3 DNA reads TGCGCCAGCAGCCTACGTAGCGTAGGACAGGGTTCCTACGAGCAGTACTTC. Translating it yields CASSLRSVGQGSYEQYF.

The CDR3 region has the DNA TGCAGCGCCCCCATCCGAGATCTCAATGAGCAGTTCTTC. Protein: CSAPIRDLNEQFF. This chain links TRBV29-1 with TRBJ2-1; no clear D gene. CDR1 and CDR2 from the germline V gene are SQVTM and ANQGSEA. Deletions cut 7 bases from V and 6 bases from J, with 16 bases between. The CDR3 is made up of 13 amino acids.

The chain carries TRBV28 and TRBJ1-1; TRBD1 agrees at 9 bases. This CDR3 is 15 amino acids long. Germline loops: CDR1 MDHEN, CDR2 SYDVKM. The J segment lost 6 bases and the V segment lost 3 bases, leaving 8 bases of the junction unmatched. The CDR3: CASSFPGQGLSEAFF. CDR3 in DNA: TGTGCCAGCAGTTTCCCGGGACAGGGACTATCTGAAGCTTTCTTT.

This chain links TRBV2 with TRBJ1-2, with TRBD1 matching over 9 bases. The germline CDR1 and CDR2 sequences are SNHLY and FYNNEI. The CDR3 has 14 residues. Losses at the gene ends were 6 bases for V and 0 bases for J; bases not matched to a gene: 2. This CDR3 is CASRGTGSNYGYTF. The CDR3 DNA reads TGTGCCAGCAGGGGGACAGGGTCTAACTATGGCTACACCTTC.

The gene calls are TRBV18 and TRBJ2-5, with D possibly being TRBD2 (6 bases). CDR1 is KGHSH, CDR2 LQKENI, per germline. CDR3 length equals 12 residues. V was cut by 2 bases and J by 5 bases, with 6 bases left in between. CDR3 DNA sequence: TGTGCCAGCTCACCAGGGGGGGAGACCCAGTACTTC. This encodes CASSPGGETQYF.

This clone was seen a handful of times. The chain is built from TRBV2 and TRBJ1-2; 7 bases fit TRBD1. This CDR3 has 17 amino acids. Germline CDR1 and CDR2: SNHLY and FYNNEI. Unmatched junction bases numbered 17, after V lost 5 bases and J lost 5 bases. CDR3 sequence reads: CASSKLALDRIRYGYTF. DNA of the CDR3: TGTGCCAGCAGTAAACTTGCCTTGGACAGGATTAGATATGGCTACACCTTC. Complete variable domain (other parts from reference TRBV2 and TRBJ1-2): EPEVTQTPSHQVTQMGQEVILRCVPISNHLYFYWYRQILGQKVEFLVSFYNNEISEKSEIFDDQFSVERPDGSNFTLKIRSTKLEDSAMYFCASSKLALDRIRYGYTFGSGTRLTVV.

This chain connects TRBV5-1 to TRBJ1-1, with 11 positions matching TRBD1. Per germline, CDR1 SGHRS and CDR2 YFSETQ. This CDR3 region has 15 residues. J gave up 1 base and V 7 bases, and 6 bases lay outside the gene matches. The CDR3 region is CASHGQGAGNTEAFF. The DNA of the CDR3 is TGCGCCAGCCACGGACAGGGGGCTGGGAACACTGAAGCTTTCTTT.

This rearrangement joins TRBV5-4 to TRBJ1-2; TRBD1 is a possible D gene (6 bases). Trimming pared 2 bases from V and 4 bases from J, leaving 9 bases between. Germline V gene sequence: CDR1 SGHNT, CDR2 YYREEE (reference sequence). This CDR3 is built from 13 residues. CDR3 bases: TGTGCCAGCAGCTTAGGGGGAACCTATGGCTACACCTTC. It encodes CASSLGGTYGYTF. Full variable domain (remainder filled in from reference TRBV5-4 and TRBJ1-2): ETGVTQSPTHLIKTRGQQVTLRCSSQSGHNTVSWYQQALGQGPQFIFQYYREEENGRGNFPPRFSGLQFPNYSSELNVNALELDDSALYLCASSLGGTYGYTFGSGTRLTVV.

V is TRBV9 and J is TRBJ2-3; 8 bases agree with TRBD2. The CDR3 spans 17 residues. Germline loops: CDR1 SGDLS, CDR2 YYNGEE. V dropped 0 bases and J dropped 0; count of bases not matched to a gene: 6. The chain's CDR3 is CASSVAAGDPSTDTQYF. In DNA, the CDR3 is TGTGCCAGCAGCGTAGCAGCGGGGGACCCTAGCACAGATACGCAGTATTTT.

The rearrangement joins TRBV18 to TRBJ2-7, with a weak D call TRBD1 (6 bases). V was clipped by 4 bases and J by 5 bases, with 18 bases between them. This CDR3 has 15 amino acids. The germline CDR1 and CDR2 sequences are KGHSH and LQKENI. In DNA, the CDR3 is TGTGCCAGCTCACGGGGACAAACCCTAATCGACGAGCAGTACTTC. Its translation is CASSRGQTLIDEQYF. The variable domain in full, with the rest retrieved from reference TRBV18 and TRBJ2-7, is NAGVMQNPRHLVRRRGQEARLRCSPMKGHSHVYWYRQLPEEGLKFMVYLQKENIIDESGMPKERFSAEFPKEGPSILRIQQVVRGDSAAYFCASSRGQTLIDEQYFGPGTRLTVT.

This chain joins TRBV25-1 and TRBJ2-7; D call uncertain. Per germline, CDR1 MGHDK and CDR2 SYGVNS. V was trimmed by 5 bases and J by 0 bases, leaving 14 bases between them. The CDR3 consists of 15 residues. CDR3 region: CASSPVAGSSYEQYF. The CDR3 DNA reads TGTGCCAGCAGTCCTGTGGCAGGTAGCTCCTACGAGCAGTACTTC.

A few counts support this clone. This chain links TRBV20-1 with TRBJ2-1; possibly TRBD1 for D (6 bases). This CDR3 has 11 residues. The V gene lost 5 bases and the J gene lost 9 bases, with 11 bases spanning the gap. The germline gives CDR1 DFQATT, CDR2 SNEGSKA (reference sequence). The CDR3 protein is CSALGGTEQFF. CDR3 DNA: TGCAGTGCTCTAGGGGGTACTGAGCAGTTCTTC.

The rearrangement joins TRBV6-2 or TRBV6-3 to TRBJ2-7; tentative D call: TRBD1 (6 bases). V was shortened by 4 bases and J by 8 bases, with 9 bases between the two germline ends. CDR1 and CDR2 from the germline V gene are MNHEY and SVGEGT. There are 11 residues in the CDR3. The CDR3 sequence is CASSWGHKQYF. The CDR3 nucleotides read TGTGCCAGCAGTTGGGGACATAAGCAGTACTTC.

The chain is built from TRBV5-6 and TRBJ1-2, with 7 bases lining up with TRBD1. Germline CDR1 and CDR2: SGHDT and YYEEEE. The CDR3 covers 16 residues. Losses at the gene ends were 0 bases for V and 5 bases for J; bases not matched to a gene: 10. The CDR3 sequence is CASSLGFEGARYGYTF. The CDR3 DNA follows: TGTGCCAGCAGCTTGGGTTTCGAGGGGGCGCGATATGGCTACACCTTC.

The genes are TRBV2 and TRBJ2-7; TRBD1 agrees at 7 bases. The CDR3 sequence is 11 residues long. Germline CDR1 reads SNHLY; CDR2 reads FYNNEI. J was trimmed by 9 bases and V by 6 bases; bases with no gene match: 5. Here the CDR3 DNA reads TGTGCCAGCAGCGAACAGGGGTGGCAGTACTTC. This sequence encodes CASSEQGWQYF.

V is TRBV24-1 and J is TRBJ2-1; 9 nucleotides line up with TRBD2. The CDR3 is made up of 16 amino acids. Germline V lookup: CDR1 KGHDR, CDR2 SFDVKD. V shed 3 bases, J shed 4 bases, and the junction held 6 bases outside the gene matches. CDR3 in amino acids: CATSDQRGDHYNEQFF. The CDR3 region has the DNA TGTGCCACCAGTGATCAGCGGGGGGACCATTACAATGAGCAGTTCTTC.

J is TRBJ1-2 and V is TRBV14; 10 nucleotides match TRBD1. CDR1 is SGHDN and CDR2 is FVKESK in the germline V gene. V shed 4 bases and J 2 bases; nucleotides not matched to a gene: 4. The CDR3 sequence is 15 residues long. CDR3 sequence: CASSPWTGGNYGYTF. CDR3 nucleotide sequence: TGTGCCAGCAGCCCATGGACAGGGGGGAACTATGGCTACACCTTC.

The V gene is TRBV7-9, the J gene TRBJ2-1; D remains unclear. The CDR3 sequence is 13 residues long. Deletions cut 0 bases from V and 15 bases from J, with 15 bases between. Germline CDR1 reads SEHNR; CDR2 reads FQNEAQ (reference sequence). CDR3 loop: CASSLAHMVRSFF. CDR3 nucleotides: TGTGCCAGCAGCTTAGCCCACATGGTTCGTTCGTTCTTC.

The chain uses TRBV7-8 and TRBJ1-3, with TRBD1 as a possible D gene (5 bases). Trimming took off 1 base at V and 4 bases at J, with 14 bases between the two ends. This CDR3 comprises 16 residues. Germline lookup yields CDR1 SGHVS and CDR2 FQNEAQ. The CDR3 DNA is TGTGCCAGCAGCTTAGTTGGAGCAGGGTCAGGAAACACCATATATTTT. Translating it yields CASSLVGAGSGNTIYF.

Only one count was recorded for this clone. The chain links TRBV20-1 to TRBJ1-5; 7 bases match TRBD1. CDR1 DFQATT and CDR2 SNEGSKA come from the germline V gene (reference sequence). V lost 3 bases to trimming and J lost 9 bases; unmatched junction nucleotides: 14. The CDR3 length is 15 residues. This CDR3 is CSASTTGIRSAPQHF. The CDR3 nucleotides are TGCAGTGCTAGTACGACAGGGATAAGGAGTGCGCCCCAGCATTTT.

V and J are TRBV6-2 or TRBV6-3 and TRBJ2-1; 9 nucleotides align to TRBD2. From germline, CDR1 is MNHEY and CDR2 SVGEGT. Trimming took 0 bases from V and 1 from J; bases not matched to a gene: 10. This CDR3 is built from 19 residues. Here the CDR3 reads CASSYSIRPAGGSYNEQFF. CDR3 coding DNA: TGTGCCAGCAGTTACTCGATCCGTCCAGCGGGGGGATCCTACAATGAGCAGTTCTTC.

The chain joins TRBV5-1 to TRBJ1-3; D remains ambiguous. V was pared by 5 bases and J by 0 bases, with 18 bases between. This CDR3 comprises 17 residues. Germline V gene sequence: CDR1 SGHRS, CDR2 YFSETQ. CDR3 coding DNA: TGCGCCAGCAGTTCAGGTCCCATCATGAGCTCTGGAAACACCATATATTTT. It codes for CASSSGPIMSSGNTIYF.